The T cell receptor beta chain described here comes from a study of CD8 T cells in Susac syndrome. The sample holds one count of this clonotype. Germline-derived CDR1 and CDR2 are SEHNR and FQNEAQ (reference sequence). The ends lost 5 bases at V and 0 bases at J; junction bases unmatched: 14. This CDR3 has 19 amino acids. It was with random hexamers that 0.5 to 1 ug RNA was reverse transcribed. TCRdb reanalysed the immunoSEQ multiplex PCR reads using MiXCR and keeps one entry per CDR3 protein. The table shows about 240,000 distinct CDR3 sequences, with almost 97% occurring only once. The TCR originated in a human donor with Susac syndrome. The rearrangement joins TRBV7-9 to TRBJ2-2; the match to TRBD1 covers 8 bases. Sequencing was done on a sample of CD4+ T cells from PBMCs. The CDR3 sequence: CASSRALLGTGTNTGELFF. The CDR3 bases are TGTGCCAGCAGCCGCGCCCTACTTGGGACAGGCACGAACACCGGGGAGCTGTTTTTT.